Listed here is a single T cell receptor (beta chain). This entry belongs to a study of blood T cell repertoires in COVID-19. The V and J ends lost 5 bases and 0 bases respectively, with 11 bases between them. The CDR3 consists of 15 residues. The germline V gene encodes CDR1 LNHDA and CDR2 SQIVND (reference sequence). Original processing notes: Reference gene primer amplification gave estimated nucleated cell counts. Using immunoSEQ multiplex PCR, the repertoire was profiled, and TCRdb retains in-frame clones only, with some absent. Clonal size and the V and J genes are those of that table, whereas D and trimming came from the DNA. This table holds under 350,000 clones, around 85% found once.

The sequenced material came from peripheral blood. The clonotype originates from a human donor in a cohort sampled during active COVID-19. The chain uses TRBV19 and TRBJ2-4; TRBD2 might be the D (5 bases). The CDR3 bases are TGTGCCAGTAGTCTAGGGAGTTTAGCCAAAAACATTCAGTACTTC. Its translation is CASSLGSLAKNIQYF. Full variable domain (rest looked up from reference TRBV19 and TRBJ2-4): DGGITQSPKYLFRKEGQNVTLSCEQNLNHDAMYWYRQDPGQGLRLIYYSQIVNDFQKGDIAEGYSVSREKKESFPLTVTSAQKNPTAFYLCASSLGSLAKNIQYFGAGTRLSVL.